One sample yielded the 4 T cell receptor beta chains listed below, sequenced in a study of blood T cell repertoires in COVID-19. Clones were read by immunoSEQ multiplex PCR, and TCRdb kept only the in-frame ones, dropping some. The data hold about 290,000 clones, with around nine tenths observed a single time. Source material: peripheral blood. These receptors originate from a man in his forties with acute or convalescent COVID-19.

The genes are TRBV5-1 and TRBJ2-1, with a weak D call TRBD2 (5 bases). Deletions cut 0 bases from V and 9 bases from J, with 19 bases between. The length of the CDR3 is 16 residues. CDR1 is SGHRS, CDR2 YFSETQ, per germline. The chain's CDR3 is CASSLVRSEGVGEQFF. CDR3 in DNA: TGCGCCAGCAGCTTGGTGCGGTCCGAGGGTGTAGGTGAGCAGTTCTTC.

The gene calls are TRBV5-4 and TRBJ2-7, with D possibly TRBD2 on 5 matching bases. CDR1 is SGHNT and CDR2 is YYREEE in the germline V gene (reference sequence). The CDR3 has 13 amino acids. Trimming took 4 bases from V and 4 from J, leaving 12 bases between them. Here the CDR3 reads CASSQGSGYEQYF. CDR3 in DNA: TGTGCCAGCAGCCAAGGATCGGGGTACGAGCAGTACTTC.

The gene calls are TRBV6-5 and TRBJ1-2; D possibly corresponds to TRBD1 (6 bases). Trimming left V 8 bases short and J 0 bases short, with 13 bases between. The CDR3 runs 14 residues. CDR1 and CDR2 (germline): MNHEY, SVGAGI. CDR3 protein: CASFQGFANYGYTF. For the CDR3, the DNA is TGTGCCAGCTTTCAGGGGTTTGCTAACTATGGCTACACCTTC.

The genes are TRBV30 and TRBJ2-7; 8 nucleotides align to TRBD2. This CDR3 contains 12 residues. Germline trimming cut 7 bases from V and 5 bases from J; bases unmatched to any gene: 7. Per germline, CDR1 GTSNPN and CDR2 SVGIG (reference sequence). The CDR3 nucleotides are TGTGCCTTGGGACTAGGGAGTAACGAGCAGTACTTC. It codes for CALGLGSNEQYF.